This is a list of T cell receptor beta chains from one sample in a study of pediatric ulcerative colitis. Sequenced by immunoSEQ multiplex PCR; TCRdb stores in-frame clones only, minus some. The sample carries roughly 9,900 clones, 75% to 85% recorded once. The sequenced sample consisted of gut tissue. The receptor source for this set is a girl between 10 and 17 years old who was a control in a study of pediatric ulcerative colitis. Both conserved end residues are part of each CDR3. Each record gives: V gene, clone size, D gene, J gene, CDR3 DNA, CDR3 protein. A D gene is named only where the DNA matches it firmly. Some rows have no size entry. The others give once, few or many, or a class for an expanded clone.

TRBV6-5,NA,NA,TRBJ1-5,TGTGCCAGCAGTCCCCGCGGGGGGAATCAGCCCCAGCATTTT,CASSPRGGNQPQHF
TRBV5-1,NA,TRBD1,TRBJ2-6,TGCGCCAGCAGTCGAGGGACAGGCTCTGGGGCCAACGTCCTGACTTTC,CASSRGTGSGANVLTF
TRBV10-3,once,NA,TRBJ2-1,TGTGCCATCAGGGAGGGGGGGAATGAGCAGTTCTTC,CAIREGGNEQFF
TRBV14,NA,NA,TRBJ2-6,TGTGCCAGCAGCCAGTCATCTGGGGCCAACGTCCTGACTTTC,CASSQSSGANVLTF
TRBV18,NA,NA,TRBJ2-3,TGTGCCAGCTCACCATTCTCAGCGGGTGATACGCAGTATTTT,CASSPFSAGDTQYF
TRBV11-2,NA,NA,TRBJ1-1,TGTGCCAGCAGCTTAGGGAAGGGAGCGAACACTGAAGCTTTCTTT,CASSLGKGANTEAFF
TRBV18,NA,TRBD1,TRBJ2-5,TGTGCCAGCTCACCGGGGACAGGGGAACAAGAGACCCAGTACTTC,CASSPGTGEQETQYF
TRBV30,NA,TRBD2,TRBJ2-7,TGTGCCTGGAGCCCAGTACACCTACTAGCGCCCGACCACTACGAGCAGTACTTC,CAWSPVHLLAPDHYEQYF
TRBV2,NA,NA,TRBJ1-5,TGTGCCAGCAGTGAAGAGGCAGGATATCAGCCCCAGCATTTT,CASSEEAGYQPQHF
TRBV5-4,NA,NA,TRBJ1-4,TGTGCCAGCAGCATCAGACGACCCACAGGGGAAAAACTGTTTTTT,CASSIRRPTGEKLFF
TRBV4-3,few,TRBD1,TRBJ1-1,TGCGCCAGCAGCCAGGGACGACAGGGAGACACTGAAGCTTTCTTT,CASSQGRQGDTEAFF
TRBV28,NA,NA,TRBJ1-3,TGTGCCAGCAGTTTATTGGTGGCGTCTGGAAACACCATATATTTT,CASSLLVASGNTIYF
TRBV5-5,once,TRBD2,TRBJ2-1,TGTGCCAGCAGCTTGCGGACTAGCGGGCAATACTACAATGAGCAGTTCTTC,CASSLRTSGQYYNEQFF
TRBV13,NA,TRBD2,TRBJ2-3,TGTGCCAGCAGCTTAGAGGGACTAGCGCCTGTAGAAGATACGCAGTATTTT,CASSLEGLAPVEDTQYF
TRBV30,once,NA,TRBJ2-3,TGTGCCTGGAGTGACACTTTGCTACTCCTCACAGATACGCAGTATTTT,CAWSDTLLLLTDTQYF
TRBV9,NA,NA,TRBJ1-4,TGTGCCAGCAGCGCGGGAGGGAACAGTGCAACTAATGAAAAACTGTTTTTT,CASSAGGNSATNEKLFF
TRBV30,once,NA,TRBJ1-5,TGTGCCTGGAGTGTAGGACCCCCGGGAGGGACCTTATACAATCAGCCCCAGCATTTT,CAWSVGPPGGTLYNQPQHF